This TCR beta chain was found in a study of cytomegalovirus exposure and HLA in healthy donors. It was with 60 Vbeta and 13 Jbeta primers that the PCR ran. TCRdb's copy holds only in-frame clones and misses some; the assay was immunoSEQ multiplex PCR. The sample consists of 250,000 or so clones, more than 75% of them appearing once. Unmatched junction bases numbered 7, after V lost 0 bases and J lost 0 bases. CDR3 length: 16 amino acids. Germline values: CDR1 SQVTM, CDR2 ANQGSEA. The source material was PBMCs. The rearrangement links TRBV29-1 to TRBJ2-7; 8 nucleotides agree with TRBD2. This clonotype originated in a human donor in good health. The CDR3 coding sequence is TGCAGCGTTGAAGACGTGACTAGCGCGAGCTCCTACGAGCAGTACTTC. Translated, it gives CSVEDVTSASSYEQYF.